Described below is a single T cell receptor (beta chain) sequence and its context. Its antigen is currently unknown. A second PCR, run for about 7 to 11 cycles, used a sample-barcoded 5' primer plus a J-beta primer mix. Template switching added a 12-random-nucleotide identifier to every cDNA molecule. MiXCR was run by TCRdb on the 5' RACE reads, yielding one entry per CDR3 protein. Of 950,000 to 1,200,000 distinct CDR3 sequences in the sample, 35% to 40% are singletons; the top ten hold about 12%. Trimming took 0 bases from V and 2 from J, leaving 17 bases between them. Germline-derived CDR1 and CDR2 are LNHNV and YYDKDF (reference sequence). This CDR3 has 17 amino acids. The data belong to a study of blood T cells in healthy people across ages. Study-wide findings and caveats: There were more naive CD4+ cells and higher diversity in long-lived donors than in aged donors.

Sequenced sample: blood. The receptor was isolated from a man younger than 35 in good health. The chain has TRBV15 and TRBJ2-7; D possibly corresponds to TRBD2 (5 bases). DNA of the CDR3: TGTGCCACCAGCAGAGACCCCACTCTACAGCGGACCTACGAGCAGTACTTC. It specifies CATSRDPTLQRTYEQYF.